The following is a TCR beta chain sequence with its context. In the study's own analysis: Estimates of nucleated cell counts were drawn from the amplification of reference gene primers. Only in-frame clones appear in the TCRdb table, and some are missing; sequencing was by immunoSEQ multiplex PCR. That table furnishes V, J and clone size, whereas the DNA furnished D and trimming. The table lists approximately 200,000 clones, approximately 87% of them singletons, with 2% to 2.5% in the top ten. The source of the sample is a study of blood T cell repertoires in COVID-19. In the study overall: COVID-19 samples collected from the United States, Italy and Spain covered acute and convalescent phases. Nucleic acid was either cDNA or gDNA, and it came from T cells, B-cell-depleted T cells, or PBMCs.

CDR1 SGHNT and CDR2 YENEEA come from the germline V gene. CDR3 size: 15 residues. With 1 base clipped from V and 5 bases from J, the junction kept 2 bases outside the gene matches. The receptor's source is a woman aged 50 to 60 with acute or convalescent COVID-19. Sequenced material: peripheral blood. V gene TRBV11-3 combines with J gene TRBJ1-5; the match to TRBD1 covers 10 bases. The CDR3 reads CASSLGGQGDQPQHF. The CDR3 DNA is TGTGCCAGCAGCTTAGGAGGACAGGGGGATCAGCCCCAGCATTTT.